This T cell receptor (beta chain) emerged from a study of T cells in Graves' hyperthyroidism and ophthalmopathy. Amplified regions were TCR beta CDR3 sequences from RNA transcripts. In the first-round RT-PCR of the TCR CDR3, the HTBI primer set was used. TCRdb fed the multiplex PCR reads into MiXCR, producing one record per CDR3 protein. The sample records 500,000 to 600,000 distinct CDR3 sequences, around 43% being singletons. The CDR3 runs 14 residues. Trimming took off 6 bases at V and 1 base at J, with 13 bases between the two ends. Germline CDR1 SEHNR, CDR2 FQNEAQ (reference sequence). Thyroid ultrasound, orbital computed tomography, clinical symptoms, and serum thyroxine and TRAb underpinned diagnoses.

This chain connects TRBV7-9 to TRBJ2-7; the D is unclear. The sample was peripheral blood or thyroid tissue (not recorded which). This TCR was sampled from an adult woman with Graves' disease, either hyperthyroidism or ophthalmopathy (not recorded which). The DNA of the CDR3 is TGTGCCAGCAGAGCCCCGGTGGGTTCCTACGAGCAGTACTTC. Translating gives CASRAPVGSYEQYF.